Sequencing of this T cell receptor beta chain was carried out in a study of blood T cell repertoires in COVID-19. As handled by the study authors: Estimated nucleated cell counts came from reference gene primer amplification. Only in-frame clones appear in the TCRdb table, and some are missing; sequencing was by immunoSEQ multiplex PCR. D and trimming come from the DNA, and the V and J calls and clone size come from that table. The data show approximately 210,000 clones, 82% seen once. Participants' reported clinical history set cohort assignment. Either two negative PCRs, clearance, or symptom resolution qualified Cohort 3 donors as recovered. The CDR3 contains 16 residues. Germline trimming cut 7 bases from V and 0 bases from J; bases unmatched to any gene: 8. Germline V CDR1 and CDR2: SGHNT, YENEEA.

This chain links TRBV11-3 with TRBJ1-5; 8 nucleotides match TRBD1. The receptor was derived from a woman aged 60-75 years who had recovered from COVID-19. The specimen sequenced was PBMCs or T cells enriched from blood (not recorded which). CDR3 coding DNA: TGTGCCAGCACGGACAGGGATACTTATAGCAATCAGCCCCAGCATTTT. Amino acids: CASTDRDTYSNQPQHF.